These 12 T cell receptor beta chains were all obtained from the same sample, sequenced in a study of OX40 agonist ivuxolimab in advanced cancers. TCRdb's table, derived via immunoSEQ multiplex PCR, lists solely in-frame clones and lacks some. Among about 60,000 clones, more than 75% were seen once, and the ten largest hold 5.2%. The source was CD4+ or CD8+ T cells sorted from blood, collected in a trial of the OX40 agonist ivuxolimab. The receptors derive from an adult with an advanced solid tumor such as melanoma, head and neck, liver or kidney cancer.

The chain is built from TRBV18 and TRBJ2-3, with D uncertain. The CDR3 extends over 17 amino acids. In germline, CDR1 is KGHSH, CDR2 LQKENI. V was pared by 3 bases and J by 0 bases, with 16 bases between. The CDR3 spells CASSPPEEDSSTDTQYF. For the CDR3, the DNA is TGTGCCAGCTCACCCCCAGAAGAAGACTCTAGCACAGATACGCAGTATTTT.

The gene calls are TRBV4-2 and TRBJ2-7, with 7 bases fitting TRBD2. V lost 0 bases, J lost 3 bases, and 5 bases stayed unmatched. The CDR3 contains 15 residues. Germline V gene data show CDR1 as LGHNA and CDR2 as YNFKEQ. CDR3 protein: CASSQDRAGDYEQYF. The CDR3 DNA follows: TGTGCCAGCAGCCAAGATAGGGCGGGAGACTACGAGCAGTACTTC.

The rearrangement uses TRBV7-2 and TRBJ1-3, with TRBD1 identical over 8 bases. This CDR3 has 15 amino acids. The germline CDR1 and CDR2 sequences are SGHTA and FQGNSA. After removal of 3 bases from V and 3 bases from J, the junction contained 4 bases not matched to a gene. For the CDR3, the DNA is TGTGCCAGCAGCTTCGACAGGGGAATTGGAAACACCATATATTTT. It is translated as CASSFDRGIGNTIYF.

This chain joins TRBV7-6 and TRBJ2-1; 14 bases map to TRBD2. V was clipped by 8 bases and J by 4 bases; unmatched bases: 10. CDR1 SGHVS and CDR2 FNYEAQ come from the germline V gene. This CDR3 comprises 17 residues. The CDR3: CASGTGTSGRHYNEQFF. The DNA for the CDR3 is TGTGCCAGCGGGACCGGGACTAGCGGGAGACATTACAATGAGCAGTTCTTC. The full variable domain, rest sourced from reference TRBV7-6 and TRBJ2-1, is GAGVSQSPRYKVTKRGQDVALRCDPISGHVSLYWYRQALGQGPEFLTYFNYEAQQDKSGLPNDRFSAERPEGSISTLTIQRTEQRDSAMYRCASGTGTSGRHYNEQFFGPGTRLTVL.

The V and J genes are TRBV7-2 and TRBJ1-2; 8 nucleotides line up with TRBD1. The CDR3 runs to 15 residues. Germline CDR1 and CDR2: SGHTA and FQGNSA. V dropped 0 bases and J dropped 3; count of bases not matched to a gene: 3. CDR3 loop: CASSLAPTGDYGYTF. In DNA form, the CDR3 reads TGTGCCAGCAGCTTAGCTCCGACAGGGGACTATGGCTACACCTTC.

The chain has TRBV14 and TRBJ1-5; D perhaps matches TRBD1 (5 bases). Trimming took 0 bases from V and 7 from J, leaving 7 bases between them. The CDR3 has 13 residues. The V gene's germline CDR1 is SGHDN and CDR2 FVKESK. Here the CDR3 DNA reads TGTGCCAGCAGCCAAGATAGGGGCCAGCCCCAGCATTTT. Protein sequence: CASSQDRGQPQHF.

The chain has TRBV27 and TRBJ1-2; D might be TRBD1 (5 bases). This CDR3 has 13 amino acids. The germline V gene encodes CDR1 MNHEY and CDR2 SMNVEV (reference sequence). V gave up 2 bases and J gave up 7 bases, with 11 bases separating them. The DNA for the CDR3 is TGTGCCAGCAGTTTAATAGGGGCCCCTGGCTACACCTTC. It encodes CASSLIGAPGYTF.

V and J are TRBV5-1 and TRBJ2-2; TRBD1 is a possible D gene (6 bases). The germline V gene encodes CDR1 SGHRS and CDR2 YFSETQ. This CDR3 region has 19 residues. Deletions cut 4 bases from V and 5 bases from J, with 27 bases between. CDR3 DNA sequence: TGCGCCAGCAGCCCCCCGAGCGTGGGGCCTCAGGGGAAGACCGGGGAGCTGTTTTTT. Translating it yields CASSPPSVGPQGKTGELFF.

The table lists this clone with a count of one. Here the CDR3 reads CASSLADGPEQYF. The CDR3 DNA reads as TGCGCCAGCAGCTTGGCCGATGGGCCCGAGCAGTACTTC. This rearrangement joins TRBV5-1 to TRBJ2-7; unclear D gene. V lost 0 bases, J lost 6 bases, and 10 bases lay in between. The CDR3 consists of 13 residues. Germline assignment: CDR1 SGHRS and CDR2 YFSETQ.

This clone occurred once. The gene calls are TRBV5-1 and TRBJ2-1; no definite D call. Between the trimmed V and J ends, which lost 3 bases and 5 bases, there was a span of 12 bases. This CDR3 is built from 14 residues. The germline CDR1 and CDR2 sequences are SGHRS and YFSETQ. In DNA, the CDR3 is TGCGCCAGCAGCTCGCGACGTCGGGACAATGAGCAGTTCTTC. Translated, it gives CASSSRRRDNEQFF.

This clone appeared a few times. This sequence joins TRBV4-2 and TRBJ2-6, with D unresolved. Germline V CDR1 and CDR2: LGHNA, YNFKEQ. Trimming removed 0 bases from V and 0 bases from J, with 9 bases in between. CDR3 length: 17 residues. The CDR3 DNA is TGTGCCAGCAGCCAAGACCCGATCCCCTCTGGGGCCAACGTCCTGACTTTC. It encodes CASSQDPIPSGANVLTF.

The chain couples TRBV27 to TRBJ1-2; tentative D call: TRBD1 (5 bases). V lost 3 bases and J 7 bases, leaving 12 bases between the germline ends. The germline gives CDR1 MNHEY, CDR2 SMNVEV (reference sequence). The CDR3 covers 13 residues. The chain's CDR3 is CASSLGGKGGYTF. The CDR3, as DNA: TGTGCCAGCAGTTTGGGGGGGAAGGGTGGCTACACCTTC.